This entry is about one T cell receptor (beta chain). This clone has only a few counts. Its antigen is unknown. No base quality values were provided; no much bigger clone lies one nucleotide off. The data belong to a study of blood T cell repertoires in COVID-19 (dated by TCRdb to the early 2020s). A note on the overall study: Collaborator samples came from the United States, Italy and Spain and covered acute and convalescent phases of COVID-19. The prospective study material was composed of cDNA or gDNA derived from T cells, B-cell-depleted T cells, or PBMCs. The dataset comprised deeply sampled blood TCRbeta repertoires from subjects exposed to, actively infected with, or recovered from COVID-19. The repertoires were released in a freely available public database intended as a resource for research on the immune response to SARS-CoV-2. The samples were drawn from the first 160 participants of the ongoing ImmuneRACE study and from 950 to 1,500 subjects provided by 6 global collaborators. The sample metadata nearly always contained a de-identified subject ID, COVID-19 status, age in years and sex. Where HLA class I and class II types were available, the types were taken from metadata supplied by the sample provider, not from assay-based typing.

V gives up 6 bases and J gives up 1 base, and the segment between their germline ends measures 18 bases. Looking up the germline V gene yields CDR1 MDHEN and CDR2 SYDVKM. Reading from cysteine to phenylalanine, the CDR3 counts 16 amino acids. The entry retains the CDR3 DNA only, 48 bases that are in frame from base 1. General study outcomes and caveats: The quantity of clinical and demographic metadata differed by source and by participant and was supplied without curation.

In the prospective study, participants were about 18 to 100 years old, resided in about two dozen geographic areas of the United States, and were enrolled through a virtual design. Cohort assignment in the prospective study relied on participant-reported clinical history from a screening survey and a study questionnaire. Recovered participants in ImmuneRACE Cohort 3 were defined by two consecutive negative NP/OP PCR tests, clearance by a healthcare professional, or resolution of symptoms. Mobile phlebotomists in the prospective study collected whole blood, serum and a nasopharyngeal or oropharyngeal swab from every participant. Prospective study participants could optionally give additional blood draws and questionnaires over an approximately two-month period. Prospective study blood samples were shipped either frozen or at room temperature before DNA extraction. The immunoSEQ Assay, a bias-controlled multiplex PCR, was used to amplify TCRbeta CDR3 regions from genomic DNA. The original methods were these. Nucleated cell counts per sample were estimated from amplification of reference gene primers within the assay. Sequence reads were collapsed and filtered to measure the absolute abundance of every unique TCRbeta CDR3 rearrangement. Productive Simpson clonality was computed per sample as the square root of Simpson's diversity index over productive rearrangements. TCRdb took over this immuneACCESS table, retaining in-frame rearrangements with V and J assigned. Such tables are incomplete; in checked studies, under half of the missing clones stem from an unresolved V gene, and the remainder is unexplained. That table is the source of V, J and clone size, and D and trimming were worked out from the DNA. In this sample the table shows 150,000 to 200,000 clones, 80% of which occur a single time. Approximately 6% of the sample is in the top ten clones.

The sequence was collected from a man in his forties who had recovered from COVID-19. Here the chain combines TRBV28 and TRBJ1-1; the D gene is possibly TRBD1, with 6 bases matching. Sequenced material: PBMCs or T cells enriched from blood (not recorded which). The CDR3 protein: CASSHQLGAGNTEAFF. The DNA sequence is TGTGCCAGCAGCCATCAGCTGGGGGCTGGGAACACTGAAGCTTTCTTT. The full variable domain, completed from the reference TRBV28 and TRBJ1-1 proteins outside the CDR3, reads DVKVTQSSRYLVKRTGEKVFLECVQDMDHENMFWYRQDPGLGLRLIYFSYDVKMKEKGDIPEGYSVSREKKERFSLILESASTNQTSMYLCASSHQLGAGNTEAFFGQGTRLTVV.